This entry describes one T cell receptor (beta chain). The specificity of this receptor is unknown. The junction and the germline gene differ at one end; a read error may be behind it. This sample's time point label indicates: 30 days after allogeneic hematopoietic stem cell transplantation. At 30 days after allogeneic hematopoietic stem cell transplantation, peripheral blood mononuclear cells were collected from the patients. The sample comes from a study of regulatory T cells after allogeneic stem cell transplantation (dated by TCRdb to about 2018). Turning to the overall study: Patients were grouped by whether acute graft-versus-host disease developed within 100 days after stem cell transplantation. Between patients who did and did not develop acute graft-versus-host disease, the study compared the regulatory T-cell TCR repertoire following allogeneic stem cell transplantation. CD4+CD25+CD127- regulatory T cells were isolated from patient PBMCs by fluorescence-activated cell sorting. Conventional CD4+ T cells defined as CD4+CD25+/-CD127+ were also sorted and TCR-sequenced for comparison in the study. Study-level results and caveats: No regulatory T-cell clones were found to be shared by all patients, and no significant correlation was observed between sorted cell numbers and the inverse Simpson index. Because the patient sample size was small, the findings needed to be validated in a larger cohort. A significantly larger repertoire share was occupied by the top 10 regulatory T-cell clones in non-GvHD patients, which suggested expansion of presumably allo-specific protective clones. Patients without graft-versus-host disease showed a less diverse, more focused regulatory T-cell TCR repertoire than patients with the disease. Whether or not patients had graft-versus-host disease, conventional CD4+ T-cell repertoire diversity showed no significant difference.

The CDR3 holds 12 amino acids from the cysteine to the phenylalanine. Only the CDR3 part of the read is kept: 36 bases, read in frame from the first base. CDR1 and CDR2 are read off the germline V gene (reference sequence) as LGHDT and YNNKEL. The listed sequencing device is Illumina MiSeq. Reverse transcription of RNA was performed with the SMARTer RACE cDNA Amplification kit, after which the TCR beta CDR3 region was amplified. RNA from sorted cells was extracted with the RNeasy Mini Kit. Illumina paired-end sequencing was applied to the TCR beta amplicons. The published analysis was carried out like this. MiXCR, VDJtools and the tcR R package were used for TCR repertoire analysis. The inverse Simpson index was used to quantify diversity, and clones were categorized as rare, small, medium or expanded according to repertoire proportion. Starting from the raw public reads, TCRdb applied fastp trimming at Q25, assembled clones with MiXCR and retained in-frame beta chains. Rows are unified per CDR3 protein, each entry keeping the most common DNA and genes. TCRdb assigned the V and J calls; the authors' analysis was not used. The sample table shows fewer than 6,000 distinct CDR3 sequences, and approximately 97% are seen once. The ten top clones hold around 37% of the sample.

This TCR came from a human patient who had an allogeneic stem cell transplant, so the T cells may come from the graft donor. Specimen: sorted CD4+ T cells from blood (whether regulatory or conventional is not recorded), collected 30 days after allogeneic stem cell transplant. The sequence is built from TRBV3-1 and TRBJ2-1; the D gene is unclear. The nucleotide sequence reads TGTGCCAGCAGCGAAGATTACAAGAAGCAGTTCTTC. This is translated as CASSEDYKKQFF.